Listed here are 30 T cell receptor beta chains from one sample, sequenced in a study of cytomegalovirus exposure and HLA in healthy donors. A multiplex PCR was run with 60 Vbeta primers and 13 Jbeta primers. Generated by immunoSEQ multiplex PCR, the TCRdb table keeps only in-frame clones and is missing some. The table records about 250,000 clones, roughly 80% of them present only once. Sequencing input: PBMCs. Every receptor here comes from a girl aged 2-10 years in good health and CMV-seronegative.

This chain uses TRBV7-6 with TRBJ1-6; TRBD1 matches 7 bases. CDR3 length: 16 residues. Unmatched junction bases numbered 10, after V lost 5 bases and J lost 6 bases. Germline CDR1 SGHVS, CDR2 FNYEAQ. CDR3 loop: CASSKDRLGANSPLHF. CDR3 DNA sequence: TGTGCCAGCAGCAAGGACAGGCTAGGGGCTAATTCACCCCTCCACTTT.

The chain recombines TRBV2 with TRBJ1-1; possible D gene TRBD1, 6 bases. Germline loops: CDR1 SNHLY, CDR2 FYNNEI. The CDR3 is 16 amino acids. V lost 6 bases and J lost 0, with 17 bases in between. CDR3 sequence reads: CASRTDRSSMNTEAFF. The CDR3 nucleotides read TGTGCCAGCAGAACCGACAGGTCCTCCATGAACACTGAAGCTTTCTTT.

The table lists this clone with a few counts. The rearrangement uses TRBV7-9 and TRBJ2-7; 13 bases map to TRBD2. This CDR3 has 16 amino acids. The germline gives CDR1 SEHNR, CDR2 FQNEAQ (reference sequence). The V gene end was trimmed by 4 bases and the J gene end by 6 bases; junction bases not matched to a gene: 9. As DNA, the CDR3 is TGTGCCAGCAGCTCTTTCAGACTAGCGGGAGGCCCCGAGCAGTACTTC. Amino acid sequence: CASSSFRLAGGPEQYF.

The rearrangement links TRBV6-5 to TRBJ1-1, with no clear D. Germline V CDR1 and CDR2: MNHEY, SVGAGI. V dropped 2 bases and J dropped 2 bases, with 9 bases sitting between them. This CDR3 is built from 14 residues. For the CDR3, the DNA is TGTGCCAGCAGTTACAGGACTGTAAACACTGAAGCTTTCTTT. Amino acids: CASSYRTVNTEAFF.

This rearrangement joins TRBV29-1 to TRBJ1-1, with 7 nucleotides matching TRBD1. V shed 7 bases and J 1 base; nucleotides not matched to a gene: 6. The CDR3 covers 13 residues. Germline values: CDR1 SQVTM, CDR2 ANQGSEA. CDR3 in amino acids: CSAQGQRNTEAFF. For the CDR3, the DNA is TGCAGCGCACAGGGACAGCGGAACACTGAAGCTTTCTTT.

This clone has just one count. The chain recombines TRBV4-2 with TRBJ2-5; unclear D gene. V was cut by 4 bases and J by 2 bases, with 8 bases left in between. In germline, CDR1 is LGHNA, CDR2 YNFKEQ. The CDR3 has 13 amino acids. The CDR3 sequence is CASSPESQETQYF. The CDR3 nucleotides are TGTGCCAGCAGCCCAGAGTCACAAGAGACCCAGTACTTC.

In the case of this clone: A read error may produce the germline difference seen at one junction end. The rearrangement joins TRBV7-9 to TRBJ2-1; 14 bases match TRBD2. The CDR3 covers 17 residues. The germline V gene encodes CDR1 SEHNR and CDR2 FQNEAQ (reference sequence). CDR3 coding DNA: TGTTCCAGCAGCTTATTTGGGACTAGCGGGAGTAAGAATGAGCAGTTCTTC. It translates to CSSSLFGTSGSKNEQFF.

This chain uses TRBV28 with TRBJ1-3, with a weak D call TRBD1 (5 bases). Germline-derived CDR1 and CDR2 are MDHEN and SYDVKM. V lost 1 base and J 4 bases, leaving 17 bases between the germline ends. The CDR3 is made up of 17 amino acids. The CDR3 sequence: CASSLSTGATTGNTIYF. The CDR3 DNA reads TGTGCCAGCAGTTTATCTACAGGTGCCACTACGGGAAACACCATATATTTT. The full variable domain, in which reference TRBV28 and TRBJ1-3 provide the parts outside the CDR3, is DVKVTQSSRYLVKRTGEKVFLECVQDMDHENMFWYRQDPGLGLRLIYFSYDVKMKEKGDIPEGYSVSREKKERFSLILESASTNQTSMYLCASSLSTGATTGNTIYFGEGSWLTVV.

CDR3: CASSLVAGLSYEQYF. Written as DNA, the CDR3 is TGCGCCAGCAGCTTGGTCGCGGGGCTTTCCTACGAGCAGTACTTC. The chain combines TRBV5-1 with TRBJ2-7, with D perhaps TRBD2 (6 bases). The CDR3 totals 15 residues. From germline, CDR1 is SGHRS and CDR2 YFSETQ. Trimming stripped 0 bases from V and 1 base from J, with 11 bases between.

The genes are TRBV6-1 and TRBJ2-3, with a tentative D call TRBD1 (6 bases). Trimming stripped 5 bases from V and 2 bases from J, with 11 bases between. Germline V lookup: CDR1 MNHNS, CDR2 SASEGT. The CDR3 contains 14 residues. CDR3 protein: CASSYGGNTDTQYF. For the CDR3, the DNA is TGTGCCAGCAGTTATGGGGGCAACACAGATACGCAGTATTTT.

The genes are TRBV19 and TRBJ2-7; D is possibly TRBD1 (5 bases). Germline loops: CDR1 LNHDA, CDR2 SQIVND (reference sequence). Trimming stripped 7 bases from V and 2 bases from J, with 15 bases between. The CDR3 is 14 residues long. CDR3 sequence reads: CASKKDSLAYEQYF. DNA of the CDR3: TGTGCCAGTAAAAAAGACAGTCTAGCCTACGAGCAGTACTTC. The full variable domain, its missing parts supplied by reference TRBV19 and TRBJ2-7, is DGGITQSPKYLFRKEGQNVTLSCEQNLNHDAMYWYRQDPGQGLRLIYYSQIVNDFQKGDIAEGYSVSREKKESFPLTVTSAQKNPTAFYLCASKKDSLAYEQYFGPGTRLTVT.

V gene TRBV19 combines with J gene TRBJ1-2; 7 bases fit TRBD1. Germline V gives CDR1 LNHDA, CDR2 SQIVND (reference sequence). CDR3 length equals 14 residues. With 3 bases clipped from V and 8 bases from J, the junction kept 9 bases outside the gene matches. For the CDR3, the DNA is TGTGCCAGTAGTATGGCGGACAGGACTGGGGGCTACACCTTC. Residues: CASSMADRTGGYTF.

The rearrangement uses TRBV6-5 and TRBJ2-5; 7 positions match TRBD2. The DNA matches TRBJ2-7 better at its end, which makes the J call doubtful. Germline V gene data show CDR1 as MNHEY and CDR2 as SVGAGI. The CDR3 consists of 14 residues. CDR3 in amino acids: CASSYERGPYEQYF. The CDR3 bases are TGTGCCAGCAGTTACGAGCGGGGACCCTACGAGCAGTACTTC.

The chain employs TRBV13 and TRBJ2-7, with TRBD1 matching over 7 bases. This CDR3 region has 12 residues. The V gene's germline CDR1 is PRHDT and CDR2 FYEKMQ (reference sequence). Trimming took 6 bases from V and 7 from J; bases not matched to a gene: 6. The CDR3, as DNA: TGTGCCAGCAGGTTGACAGGGCTAGAGCAGTACTTC. Its protein product is CASRLTGLEQYF. Together with reference TRBV13 and TRBJ2-7, the CDR3 gives the full variable domain: AAGVIQSPRHLIKEKRETATLKCYPIPRHDTVYWYQQGPGQDPQFLISFYEKMQSDKGSIPDRFSAQQFSDYHSELNMSSLELGDSALYFCASRLTGLEQYFGPGTRLTVT.

This chain uses TRBV7-8 with TRBJ1-1; D gene uncertain. The CDR3 spans 11 residues. The V and J ends lost 6 bases and 4 bases respectively, with 6 bases between them. The germline V gene encodes CDR1 SGHVS and CDR2 FQNEAQ. CDR3 sequence (DNA): TGTGCCAGCAGAACGAGCACTGAAGCTTTCTTT. This codes for CASRTSTEAFF.

The V and J genes are TRBV2 and TRBJ2-1, with D possibly being TRBD1 (7 bases). Germline V gives CDR1 SNHLY, CDR2 FYNNEI. Deletions cut 6 bases from V and 2 bases from J, with 17 bases between. CDR3 length: 16 residues. CDR3 residues: CASRGGQRKAYNEQFF. Here the CDR3 DNA reads TGTGCCAGCAGGGGGGGACAGCGTAAGGCCTACAATGAGCAGTTCTTC. Filled out from reference TRBV2 and TRBJ2-1, the complete variable domain reads EPEVTQTPSHQVTQMGQEVILRCVPISNHLYFYWYRQILGQKVEFLVSFYNNEISEKSEIFDDQFSVERPDGSNFTLKIRSTKLEDSAMYFCASRGGQRKAYNEQFFGPGTRLTVL.

Only a few counts were recorded for this clone. This chain uses TRBV5-1 with TRBJ2-6, with 8 bases that match TRBD1. CDR1 is SGHRS and CDR2 is YFSETQ in the germline V gene. The CDR3 has 15 amino acids. V shed 4 bases and J 4 bases; nucleotides not matched to a gene: 4. The CDR3 protein is CASSQGAQGANVLTF. CDR3 nucleotides: TGCGCCAGCAGCCAGGGGGCGCAGGGGGCCAACGTCCTGACTTTC. Complete variable domain (other parts from reference TRBV5-1 and TRBJ2-6): KAGVTQTPRYLIKTRGQQVTLSCSPISGHRSVSWYQQTPGQGLQFLFEYFSETQRNKGNFPGRFSGRQFSNSRSEMNVSTLELGDSALYLCASSQGAQGANVLTFGAGSRLTVL.

V usage is TRBV18 and J usage is TRBJ1-2, with TRBD1 as a possible D gene (6 bases). CDR1 and CDR2 (germline): KGHSH, LQKENI. With 0 bases removed from V and 5 bases from J, the gap between germline ends came to 22 bases. There are 18 residues in the CDR3. CDR3 protein: CASSPPGGPSTLFYGYTF. The DNA for the CDR3 is TGTGCCAGCTCACCACCGGGGGGGCCCTCGACTCTTTTTTATGGCTACACCTTC.

The chain combines TRBV19 with TRBJ1-2; 11 bases agree with TRBD1. Germline V CDR1 and CDR2: LNHDA, SQIVND (reference sequence). The CDR3 length is 18 residues. V lost 5 bases and J lost 4; bases outside the gene matches: 15. The CDR3 protein is CASSPWAGQGANSYGYTF. CDR3 DNA sequence: TGTGCCAGTAGTCCCTGGGCTGGACAGGGGGCTAACAGCTATGGCTACACCTTC.

This clone occurred once. This chain links TRBV7-2 with TRBJ1-2; D unclear. From germline, CDR1 is SGHTA and CDR2 FQGNSA. The CDR3 sequence is 14 residues long. Trimming pared 3 bases from V and 0 bases from J, leaving 8 bases between. This chain's CDR3 is CASSFTLANYGYTF. The CDR3 DNA reads TGTGCCAGCAGCTTTACGCTAGCTAACTATGGCTACACCTTC.

The rearrangement uses TRBV6-4 and TRBJ2-1, with D possibly TRBD1 on 5 matching bases. The CDR3 is 13 residues long. The V end was cut by 2 bases, the J end by 6 bases, with 8 bases between. Germline CDR1 reads MRHNA; CDR2 reads SNTAGT. Here the CDR3 DNA reads TGTGCCAGCAGTGACGCTGACAGCAATGAGCAGTTCTTC. Translated: CASSDADSNEQFF.

Concerning this clone: A junction boundary mismatches the germline segment, possibly from a read error. The chain carries TRBV7-9 and TRBJ1-2; 7 bases match TRBD1. The CDR3 runs to 15 residues. Germline assignment: CDR1 SEHNR and CDR2 FQNEAQ (reference sequence). The CDR3, as DNA: TGTTCCAGCAGCTTGGCGGGACAGCACGCCTATGGCTACACCTTC. Protein: CSSSLAGQHAYGYTF. Based on the CDR3 plus reference TRBV7-9 and TRBJ1-2, the full variable domain is DTGVSQNPRHKITKRGQNVTFRCDPISEHNRLYWYRQTLGQGPEFLTYFQNEAQLEKSRLLSDRFSAERPKGSFSTLEIQRTEQGDSAMYLCSSSLAGQHAYGYTFGSGTRLTVV.

The DNA of the CDR3 is TGTGCCAGCAGCCCGGGGGTTTATAGTGGTGGCTACACCTTC. Its translation is CASSPGVYSGGYTF. The chain combines TRBV6-5 with TRBJ1-2; TRBD1 is a possible D gene (5 bases). The CDR3 consists of 14 residues. The germline gives CDR1 MNHEY, CDR2 SVGAGI. The V gene lost 6 bases and the J gene lost 7 bases, with 18 bases spanning the gap.

The rearrangement joins TRBV5-1 to TRBJ2-5; D might be TRBD2 (5 bases). Deletions cut 0 bases from V and 3 bases from J, with 12 bases between. Germline V gene sequence: CDR1 SGHRS, CDR2 YFSETQ. The CDR3 covers 15 residues. The DNA of the CDR3 is TGCGCCAGCAGCTTGGACTCGGGGAGAAAAGAGACCCAGTACTTC. Encoded protein: CASSLDSGRKETQYF. Variable domain in full (rest from reference TRBV5-1 and TRBJ2-5): KAGVTQTPRYLIKTRGQQVTLSCSPISGHRSVSWYQQTPGQGLQFLFEYFSETQRNKGNFPGRFSGRQFSNSRSEMNVSTLELGDSALYLCASSLDSGRKETQYFGPGTRLLVL.

This clone was counted a few times. The genes are TRBV7-3 and TRBJ1-2; 7 bases agree with TRBD1. The CDR3 spans 15 residues. Per germline, CDR1 SGHTA and CDR2 FQGTGA. V trimming: 2 bases; J trimming: 5 bases; junction bases outside the gene matches: 8. The CDR3 is CASSLSRTGLYGYTF. DNA of the CDR3: TGTGCCAGCAGCTTATCTCGGACAGGATTGTATGGCTACACCTTC.

The gene calls are TRBV10-1 and TRBJ2-5; 7 positions match TRBD2. Germline V gene data show CDR1 as WNHNN and CDR2 as SYGVQD (reference sequence). The CDR3 has 14 residues. V dropped 1 base and J dropped 3; count of bases not matched to a gene: 2. CDR3: CASSELAGEETQYF. The CDR3, as DNA: TGCGCCAGCAGTGAGTTGGCGGGAGAAGAGACCCAGTACTTC.

J is TRBJ1-1 and V is TRBV5-1; TRBD1 might be the D (6 bases). The CDR3 runs to 16 residues. V lost 5 bases and J 1 base, leaving 18 bases between the germline ends. Germline lookup yields CDR1 SGHRS and CDR2 YFSETQ. The CDR3 is CASREIRGPRNTEAFF. In nucleotides, the CDR3 is TGCGCCAGCAGGGAAATCAGGGGCCCGCGGAACACTGAAGCTTTCTTT.

V and J are TRBV19 and TRBJ1-5; no clear D. The CDR3 runs 14 residues. The V gene's germline CDR1 is LNHDA and CDR2 SQIVND (reference sequence). Deletions cut 3 bases from V and 4 bases from J, with 10 bases between. The CDR3: CASSMRTVNQPQHF. For the CDR3, the DNA is TGTGCCAGTAGTATGAGAACGGTTAATCAGCCCCAGCATTTT. Based on the CDR3 plus reference TRBV19 and TRBJ1-5, the full variable domain is DGGITQSPKYLFRKEGQNVTLSCEQNLNHDAMYWYRQDPGQGLRLIYYSQIVNDFQKGDIAEGYSVSREKKESFPLTVTSAQKNPTAFYLCASSMRTVNQPQHFGDGTRLSIL.

This chain connects TRBV12-2 to TRBJ2-1; the DNA was not used to check the table's D call, TRBD2. TRBV12-2 is assigned pseudogene status. The CDR3 totals 16 residues. CDR3 residues: CASRLGLAGNYNEQFF. For the CDR3, the DNA is TGTGCAAGTCGCTTAGGACTAGCGGGAAACTACAATGAGCAGTTCTTC.

This chain connects TRBV5-1 to TRBJ1-2, with 7 bases aligning to TRBD1. Germline CDR1 and CDR2: SGHRS and YFSETQ. The J segment lost 5 bases and the V segment lost 0 bases, leaving 4 bases of the junction unmatched. The CDR3 has 14 residues. Here the CDR3 reads CASSLAGQVYGYTF. The CDR3 DNA reads TGCGCCAGCAGCTTGGCCGGACAGGTTTATGGCTACACCTTC.